A selection of T cell receptor beta chains follows, all from one sample in a study of T cells in Graves' hyperthyroidism and ophthalmopathy. TCRdb called the multiplex PCR reads again in MiXCR, with one record for every CDR3 protein. The sample consists of roughly 380,000 distinct CDR3 sequences, roughly 13% of them appearing once. The specimen sequenced was blood. The receptors derive from a man aged 25 to 40 with Graves' hyperthyroidism that later progressed to Graves' ophthalmopathy. Both conserved end residues are part of each CDR3. Fields, in order: J gene, clone size, V gene, D gene, CDR3 DNA, CDR3 protein. The D gene is left open where the match is weak. Clone size appears in some rows only: once, few, many, or a class for an expanded clone.

j_gene: TRBJ1-4; abundance: many; v_gene: TRBV15; d_gene: NA; CDR3nt: TGTGCCACCAGCGGATCAAGACACAGTAATGAAAAACTGTTTTTT; CDR3aa: CATSGSRHSNEKLFF
j_gene: TRBJ1-1; abundance: many; v_gene: TRBV12-3/TRBV12-4; d_gene: TRBD1; CDR3nt: TGTGCCAGCAGTGGACAGGCTTTCACTGAAGCTTTCTTT; CDR3aa: CASSGQAFTEAFF
j_gene: TRBJ1-3; abundance: many; v_gene: TRBV6-1; d_gene: NA; CDR3nt: TGTGCCAGCAGTCTGGACATTAACTCTGGAAACACCATATATTTT; CDR3aa: CASSLDINSGNTIYF
j_gene: TRBJ1-2; abundance: few; v_gene: TRBV6-1; d_gene: TRBD1; CDR3nt: TGTGCCAGCAGTGAGGACAGGGGTTTATGGTATGGCTACACCTTC; CDR3aa: CASSEDRGLWYGYTF
j_gene: TRBJ1-5; abundance: many; v_gene: TRBV12-3/TRBV12-4; d_gene: TRBD1; CDR3nt: TGTGCCAGCAGCTCCGGGACAGGGCATCAGCCCCAGCATTTT; CDR3aa: CASSSGTGHQPQHF
j_gene: TRBJ2-1; abundance: NA; v_gene: TRBV7-9; d_gene: NA; CDR3nt: TGTGCCAGCAGCTTAGCGTGGGGGACACCCGAGCAGTTCTTC; CDR3aa: CASSLAWGTPEQFF
j_gene: TRBJ2-3; abundance: few; v_gene: TRBV25-1; d_gene: NA; CDR3nt: TGTGCCAGCAGTGATGATTTCGGACCCACAGATACGCAGTATTTT; CDR3aa: CASSDDFGPTDTQYF
j_gene: TRBJ2-5; abundance: NA; v_gene: TRBV4-1; d_gene: NA; CDR3nt: TGCGCCAGCAGCCAACAACCCCAGACAGAGCAAGAGACCCAGTACTTC; CDR3aa: CASSQQPQTEQETQYF
j_gene: TRBJ1-2; abundance: many; v_gene: TRBV28; d_gene: TRBD1; CDR3nt: TGTGCCAGCATTCCGCAGGGGGTTGTTGGCTACACCTTC; CDR3aa: CASIPQGVVGYTF
j_gene: TRBJ1-2; abundance: many; v_gene: TRBV20-1; d_gene: NA; CDR3nt: TGCAGTGCTAGGCCCTCTAACTATGGCTACACCTTC; CDR3aa: CSARPSNYGYTF
j_gene: TRBJ2-6; abundance: many; v_gene: TRBV28; d_gene: TRBD1; CDR3nt: TGTGCCAGCAGTCCCTTGGGGACAGAGCTGTGGGCCAACGTCCTGACTTTC; CDR3aa: CASSPLGTELWANVLTF
j_gene: TRBJ1-5; abundance: few; v_gene: TRBV30; d_gene: NA; CDR3nt: TGTGCCTGGGGTGTGTGGAATGGGAATCAGCCCCAGCATTTT; CDR3aa: CAWGVWNGNQPQHF
j_gene: TRBJ2-2; abundance: many; v_gene: TRBV20-1; d_gene: NA; CDR3nt: TGCAGTGCTAGAGAAGGGGCTAGGGTGACCGGGGAGCTGTTTTTT; CDR3aa: CSAREGARVTGELFF
j_gene: TRBJ1-4; abundance: many; v_gene: TRBV27; d_gene: TRBD1; CDR3nt: TGTGCCAGCAGTTCCTCCGGGACAGGCGGTGAAAAACTGTTTTTT; CDR3aa: CASSSSGTGGEKLFF
j_gene: TRBJ1-6; abundance: many; v_gene: TRBV12-3/TRBV12-4; d_gene: NA; CDR3nt: TGTGCCAGCAGTGATAACTCCTATAATTCACCCCTCCACTTT; CDR3aa: CASSDNSYNSPLHF